This T cell receptor (beta chain) is drawn from a study of cytomegalovirus exposure and HLA in healthy donors. About the study: Around 83% of 350 to 400 genotyped donors fell in the Caucasian-associated ancestry cluster.

Whole-study results and caveats: The study found most TCR sequences rare, yet found some public TCRs in many donors. Later genetic work tied a missense DCLRE1C variant to beta-chain V and J trimming.

This clone was seen only a few times. Its antigen remains unidentified. PCR involved 60 Vbeta and 13 Jbeta primers. Sequencing was performed with immunoSEQ multiplex PCR; in TCRdb, only in-frame clones are kept and a portion is missing. This sample has around 150,000 clones, with 80% found just once. V was shortened by 4 bases and J by 6 bases, with 13 bases between the two germline ends. Germline V gene data show CDR1 as LNHDA and CDR2 as SQIVND (reference sequence). The CDR3 has 14 residues. The sample comprised PBMCs. This TCR came from a man aged 45-60 years in good health and CMV-seronegative. The J gene is TRBJ1-5, the V gene TRBV19; a possible D gene is TRBD1 (6 bases). CDR3 DNA: TGTGCCAGTAGTAACAGGGAAGAGGGTCAGCCCCAGCATTTT. Residues: CASSNREEGQPQHF.